This T cell receptor (beta chain) stems from a study of cytomegalovirus exposure and HLA in healthy donors. Study details: Among about 380 genotyped donors, approximately 80% fell in the Caucasian-associated ancestry cluster.

Primers: 60 Vbeta forward and 13 Jbeta reverse. The protocol was immunoSEQ multiplex PCR, while the TCRdb copy is restricted to in-frame clones and leaves out a portion. The sample totals around 40,000 clones. This CDR3 is built from 15 residues. Losses at the gene ends were 8 bases for V and 3 bases for J; bases not matched to a gene: 13. CDR1 and CDR2 from the germline V gene are SGHRS and YFSETQ. Study conclusions and caveats: A few CMV-associated chains were confirmed in vitro to be specific for CMV antigens.

Comments on this clone: As yet, its antigen is unknown.

The receptor was isolated from a man in his forties in good health and CMV-seropositive. The chain employs TRBV5-1 and TRBJ2-5; 7 nucleotides match TRBD1. Sequenced material: PBMCs. The DNA of the CDR3 is TGCGCCAGTTCTACGGGACGGGACAGCAAAGAGACCCAGTACTTC. This encodes CASSTGRDSKETQYF.